Sequencing of this T cell receptor beta chain was carried out in a study of response to subunit inactivated influenza vaccine. TCRdb reprocessed the RT-PCR reads with MiXCR, giving one entry per CDR3 protein. This table holds some 480,000 distinct CDR3 sequences, approximately 11% found once. This CDR3 comprises 13 residues. Trimming stripped 4 bases from V and 0 bases from J, with 7 bases between. Germline V gene sequence: CDR1 SGDLS, CDR2 YYNGEE. Sequencing was performed on PBMCs from blood, taken about 6 weeks after vaccination. The chain has TRBV9 and TRBJ1-2; D is perhaps TRBD1 (5 bases). The clonotype was recovered from a man aged 45-65 years who received an inactivated influenza vaccine. Written as DNA, the CDR3 is TGTGCCAGCAGCTACAGGACTAACTATGGCTACACCTTC. Protein: CASSYRTNYGYTF.